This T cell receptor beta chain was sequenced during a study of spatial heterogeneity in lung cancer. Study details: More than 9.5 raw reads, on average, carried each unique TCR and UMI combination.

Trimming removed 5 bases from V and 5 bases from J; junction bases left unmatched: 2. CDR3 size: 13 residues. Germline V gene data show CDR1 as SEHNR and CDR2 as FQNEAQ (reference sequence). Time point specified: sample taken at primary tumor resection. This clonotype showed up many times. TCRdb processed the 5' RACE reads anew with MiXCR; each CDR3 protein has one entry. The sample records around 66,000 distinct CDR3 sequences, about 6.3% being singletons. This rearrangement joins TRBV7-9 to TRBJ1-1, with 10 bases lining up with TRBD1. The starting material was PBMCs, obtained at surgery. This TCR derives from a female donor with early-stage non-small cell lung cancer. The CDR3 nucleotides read TGTGCCAGCAGCCTGGACAGGGGGACTGAAGCTTTCTTT. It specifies CASSLDRGTEAFF.